The source of this TCR beta chain is a study of cytomegalovirus exposure and HLA in healthy donors. Overall study findings and caveats: In vitro, three CMV-associated chains proved specific for CMV antigens.

Trimming took 5 bases from V and 4 from J; bases not matched to a gene: 11. The CDR3 is 16 amino acids. The germline V gene has CDR1 SGDLS and CDR2 YYNGEE. Note on this clone: What it recognizes is unknown.

The protocol was immunoSEQ multiplex PCR, while the TCRdb copy is restricted to in-frame clones and leaves out a portion. The sample yields around 140,000 clones, approximately 89% seen once. This TCR was sampled from a woman in her late teens or twenties in good health and CMV-seronegative. The rearrangement uses TRBV9 and TRBJ1-4; 7 bases are a match to TRBD1. Sequencing was done on a sample of PBMCs. The CDR3 here is CASSPSPGQHNEKLFF. The CDR3 DNA reads TGTGCCAGCAGTCCATCACCGGGACAGCATAATGAAAAACTGTTTTTT.